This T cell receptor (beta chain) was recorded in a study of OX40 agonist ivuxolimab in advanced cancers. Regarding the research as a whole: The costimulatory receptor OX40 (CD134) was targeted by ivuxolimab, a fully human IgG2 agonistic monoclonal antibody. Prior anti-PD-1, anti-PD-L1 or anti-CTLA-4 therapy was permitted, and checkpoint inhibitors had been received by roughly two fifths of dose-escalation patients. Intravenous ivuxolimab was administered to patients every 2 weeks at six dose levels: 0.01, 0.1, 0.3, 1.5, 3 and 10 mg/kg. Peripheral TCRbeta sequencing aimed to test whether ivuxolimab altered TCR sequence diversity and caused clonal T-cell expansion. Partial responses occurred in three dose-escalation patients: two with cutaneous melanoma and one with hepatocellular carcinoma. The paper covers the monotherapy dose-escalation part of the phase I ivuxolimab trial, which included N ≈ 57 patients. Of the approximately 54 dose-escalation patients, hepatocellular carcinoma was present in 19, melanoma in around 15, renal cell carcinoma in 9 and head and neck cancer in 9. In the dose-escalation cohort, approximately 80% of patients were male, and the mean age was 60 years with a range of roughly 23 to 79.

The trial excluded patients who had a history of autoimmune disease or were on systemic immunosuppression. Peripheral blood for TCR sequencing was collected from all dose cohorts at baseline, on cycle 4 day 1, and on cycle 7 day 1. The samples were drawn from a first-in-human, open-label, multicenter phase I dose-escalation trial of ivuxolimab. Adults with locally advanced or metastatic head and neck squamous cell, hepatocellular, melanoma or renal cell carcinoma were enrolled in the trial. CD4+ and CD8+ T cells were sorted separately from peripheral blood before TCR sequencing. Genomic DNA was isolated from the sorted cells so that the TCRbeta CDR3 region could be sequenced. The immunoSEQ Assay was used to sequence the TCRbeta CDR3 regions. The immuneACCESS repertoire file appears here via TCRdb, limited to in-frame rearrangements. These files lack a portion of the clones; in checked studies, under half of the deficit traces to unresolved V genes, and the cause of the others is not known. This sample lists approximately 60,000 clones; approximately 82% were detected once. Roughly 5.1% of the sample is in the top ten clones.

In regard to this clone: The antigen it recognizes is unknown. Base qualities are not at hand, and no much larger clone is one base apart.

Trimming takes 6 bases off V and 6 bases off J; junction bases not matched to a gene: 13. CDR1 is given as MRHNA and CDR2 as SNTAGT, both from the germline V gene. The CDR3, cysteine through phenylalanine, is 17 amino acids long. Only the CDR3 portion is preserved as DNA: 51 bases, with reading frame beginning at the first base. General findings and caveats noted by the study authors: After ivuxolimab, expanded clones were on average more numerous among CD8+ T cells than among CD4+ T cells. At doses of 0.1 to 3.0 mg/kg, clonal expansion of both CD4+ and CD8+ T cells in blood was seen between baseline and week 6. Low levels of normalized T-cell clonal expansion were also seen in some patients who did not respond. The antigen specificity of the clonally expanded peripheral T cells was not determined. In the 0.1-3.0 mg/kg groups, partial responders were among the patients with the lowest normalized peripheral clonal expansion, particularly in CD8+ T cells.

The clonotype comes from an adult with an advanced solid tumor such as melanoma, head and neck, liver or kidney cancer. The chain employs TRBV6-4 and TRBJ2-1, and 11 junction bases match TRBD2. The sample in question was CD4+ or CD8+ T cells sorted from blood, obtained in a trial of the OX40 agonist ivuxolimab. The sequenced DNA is TGTGCCAGCAGCCGCAAAATACTAGCGGGAGTTGGCAATGAGCAGTTCTTC. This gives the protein CASSRKILAGVGNEQFF.